The next 23 T cell receptor beta chains were all read from a single sample in a study of blood T cell repertoires in COVID-19. Generated by immunoSEQ multiplex PCR, the TCRdb table keeps only in-frame clones and is missing some. Here the sample spans roughly 380,000 clones, more than 75% being singletons. The sequenced material came from PBMCs or T cells enriched from blood (not recorded which). The receptors come from a woman in her thirties who had recovered from COVID-19.

V usage is TRBV6-5 and J usage is TRBJ1-2; TRBD1 matches 7 bases. The CDR3 length is 13 residues. With V trimmed by 6 bases and J by 7 bases, 8 bases remained unmatched. The germline V gene encodes CDR1 MNHEY and CDR2 SVGAGI. CDR3 in DNA: TGTGCCAGCAGGCGTACAGGGGTTGTTGGCTACACCTTC. This gives the protein CASRRTGVVGYTF.

The chain carries TRBV19 and TRBJ1-4; TRBD1 aligns across 7 bases. There are 15 residues in the CDR3. Germline V lookup: CDR1 LNHDA, CDR2 SQIVND (reference sequence). V was pared by 6 bases and J by 7 bases, with 11 bases of the junction left unmatched. The CDR3 nucleotides are TGTGCCAGTAGCCCGTCGGCCAGGGGGATTGAAAAACTGTTTTTT. It translates to CASSPSARGIEKLFF.

The V and J genes are TRBV19 and TRBJ2-1; 8 bases are shared with TRBD1. The V gene end was trimmed by 5 bases and the J gene end by 4 bases; junction bases not matched to a gene: 7. Germline CDR1 is LNHDA and CDR2 is SQIVND (reference sequence). The CDR3 extends over 15 amino acids. For the CDR3, the DNA is TGTGCCAGTAGTGCCCCCGGGACAGGTTACAATGAGCAGTTCTTC. The encoded protein is CASSAPGTGYNEQFF.

The V and J genes are TRBV5-4 and TRBJ2-7, with 7 positions matching TRBD1. Looked up from germline, CDR1 is SGHNT and CDR2 is YYREEE (reference sequence). V dropped 4 bases and J dropped 2; count of bases not matched to a gene: 3. This CDR3 is built from 13 residues. DNA for the CDR3: TGTGCCAGCAGCCCTGGGACAGCCTACGAGCAGTACTTC. Encoded protein: CASSPGTAYEQYF.

The rearrangement joins TRBV7-2 to TRBJ1-2, with D perhaps matching TRBD1 (6 bases). The CDR3 runs 17 residues. The germline V gene encodes CDR1 SGHTA and CDR2 FQGNSA. With 0 bases removed from V and 3 bases from J, the gap between germline ends came to 17 bases. The CDR3 DNA follows: TGTGCCAGCAGCTTAGCGAGATTAAACAGGGTACACTATGGCTACACCTTC. Residues: CASSLARLNRVHYGYTF.

The rearrangement uses TRBV11-2 and TRBJ1-2, with 9 bases identical to TRBD1. There are 14 residues in the CDR3. With 2 bases clipped from V and 8 bases from J, the junction kept 6 bases outside the gene matches. Germline V gene data show CDR1 as SGHAT and CDR2 as FQNNGV. The CDR3 bases are TGTGCCAGCAGCTTACCACAGGGGGCAGGAGGCTACACCTTC. It is translated as CASSLPQGAGGYTF.

This chain joins TRBV7-8 and TRBJ1-6, with D perhaps TRBD1 (5 bases). This CDR3 is built from 16 residues. Looked up from germline, CDR1 is SGHVS and CDR2 is FQNEAQ. Trimming pared 5 bases from V and 11 bases from J, leaving 22 bases between. The CDR3 nucleotides are TGTGCCAGCAGCCTTAACCCGGACACCTTTGATCCACCCCTCCACTTT. Its translation: CASSLNPDTFDPPLHF.

This chain joins TRBV4-2 and TRBJ2-1; 13 bases fit TRBD2. The trim removed 5 bases at V and 7 bases at J, leaving 2 bases unmatched. Germline CDR1 LGHNA, CDR2 YNFKEQ. The CDR3 is made up of 14 amino acids. CDR3 sequence: CASSSGLAGNEQFF. DNA for the CDR3: TGTGCCAGCAGCTCGGGACTAGCGGGGAATGAGCAGTTCTTC.

The V and J genes are TRBV18 and TRBJ2-2; 8 nucleotides line up with TRBD2. J was trimmed by 4 bases and V by 8 bases; bases with no gene match: 15. The CDR3 runs to 17 residues. Germline CDR1 and CDR2: KGHSH and LQKENI. CDR3 DNA sequence: TGTGCCAGCAAAGACCAGCGGGGGACCGGAGGCACCGGGGAGCTGTTTTTT. This codes for CASKDQRGTGGTGELFF.

The genes are TRBV5-6 and TRBJ2-3; 9 positions match TRBD1. CDR1 and CDR2 (germline): SGHDT, YYEEEE. Trimming took 4 bases from V and 5 from J; bases not matched to a gene: 14. There are 17 residues in the CDR3. The CDR3 region has the DNA TGTGCCAGCAGCCCCTTAGGGGCGACAGGGGGAAGAGATACGCAGTATTTT. Its protein is CASSPLGATGGRDTQYF.

The chain combines TRBV7-9 with TRBJ2-3; perhaps TRBD1 as D (6 bases). Trimming pared 3 bases from V and 0 bases from J, leaving 13 bases between. The CDR3 spans 16 residues. From germline, CDR1 is SEHNR and CDR2 FQNEAQ (reference sequence). The CDR3 DNA reads TGTGCCAGCAGCTTTAACAGGGATACTAGCACAGATACGCAGTATTTT. This codes for CASSFNRDTSTDTQYF. The whole variable domain, filled in from reference TRBV7-9 and TRBJ2-3, reads DTGVSQNPRHKITKRGQNVTFRCDPISEHNRLYWYRQTLGQGPEFLTYFQNEAQLEKSRLLSDRFSAERPKGSFSTLEIQRTEQGDSAMYLCASSFNRDTSTDTQYFGPGTRLTVL.

The chain is built from TRBV12-1 and TRBJ1-5. TRBV12-1 is shown as a pseudogene. The CDR3 contains 17 residues. CDR3 residues: CASSESRGFCSGQPQHF. The CDR3 DNA reads as TGTGCCAGCAGCGAATCTCGGGGTTTTTGTTCTGGTCAGCCCCAGCATTTT.

V is TRBV11-3 and J is TRBJ2-1, with TRBD2 matching 13 bases. The CDR3 is made up of 15 amino acids. The germline gives CDR1 SGHNT, CDR2 YENEEA. V shed 5 bases and J 5 bases; nucleotides not matched to a gene: 3. In nucleotides, the CDR3 is TGTGCCAGCAGCAAAGGGACTAGCGGGGACAATGAGCAGTTCTTC. Its translation: CASSKGTSGDNEQFF.

The chain employs TRBV9 and TRBJ2-1; 10 bases fit TRBD2. Unmatched junction bases numbered 10, after V lost 0 bases and J lost 7 bases. Germline CDR1 reads SGDLS; CDR2 reads YYNGEE. This CDR3 contains 17 residues. The DNA for the CDR3 is TGTGCCAGCAGCGTAGGAACAGGGACTAGCGCTATAAATGAGCAGTTCTTC. This translates into CASSVGTGTSAINEQFF.

To note about this clone: This CDR3 is also generated by other DNA sequences in the sample. This chain links TRBV7-2 with TRBJ1-5; weak D call: TRBD1 (5 bases). V lost 4 bases and J lost 4, with 8 bases in between. Germline CDR1 reads SGHTA; CDR2 reads FQGNSA. This CDR3 is built from 13 residues. Here the CDR3 DNA reads TGTGCCAGCAGCTCGGCAGGGAATCAGCCCCAGCATTTT. The encoded protein is CASSSAGNQPQHF. Together with reference TRBV7-2 and TRBJ1-5, the CDR3 gives the full variable domain: GAGVSQSPSNKVTEKGKDVELRCDPISGHTALYWYRQSLGQGLEFLIYFQGNSAPDKSGLPSDRFSAERTGGSVSTLTIQRTQQEDSAVYLCASSSAGNQPQHFGDGTRLSIL.

This clone has just one count. The gene calls are TRBV2 and TRBJ1-2; possibly TRBD1 for D (5 bases). Germline CDR1 is SNHLY and CDR2 is FYNNEI. The CDR3 runs to 13 residues. The germline V and J ends were trimmed by 8 bases and 7 bases, with 17 bases remaining between them. The CDR3 loop is CASVRDLAVGYTF. CDR3 coding DNA: TGTGCCAGCGTACGGGACTTGGCGGTTGGCTACACCTTC. Supplemented by reference TRBV2 and TRBJ1-2, the full variable domain reads EPEVTQTPSHQVTQMGQEVILRCVPISNHLYFYWYRQILGQKVEFLVSFYNNEISEKSEIFDDQFSVERPDGSNFTLKIRSTKLEDSAMYFCASVRDLAVGYTFGSGTRLTVV.

The CDR3 region is CASSQDPGTAQSPLHF. DNA for the CDR3: TGTGCCAGCAGCCAAGACCCCGGGACAGCACAATCACCCCTCCACTTT. The rearrangement uses TRBV3-1 (or the pseudogene TRBV3-2) and TRBJ1-6; 7 bases line up with TRBD1. This CDR3 spans 16 amino acids. V was clipped by 0 bases and J by 10 bases; unmatched bases: 9. Germline V gene lookup returns CDR1 LGHDT and CDR2 YNNKEL (reference sequence).

The V call is TRBV7-9, the J call TRBJ1-6; TRBD1 aligns across 8 bases. The V and J ends lost 5 bases and 0 bases, in that order; junction bases with no gene match: 3. Per the germline V gene, CDR1 is SEHNR and CDR2 is FQNEAQ (reference sequence). The CDR3 spans 16 residues. CDR3 DNA: TGTGCCAGCAGCCCCACAGGGGGCTCCTATAATTCACCCCTCCACTTT. Its translation is CASSPTGGSYNSPLHF. Full variable domain (rest looked up from reference TRBV7-9 and TRBJ1-6): DTGVSQNPRHKITKRGQNVTFRCDPISEHNRLYWYRQTLGQGPEFLTYFQNEAQLEKSRLLSDRFSAERPKGSFSTLEIQRTEQGDSAMYLCASSPTGGSYNSPLHFGNGTRLTVT.

The gene calls are TRBV10-3 and TRBJ1-1; tentatively, D is TRBD1 (6 bases). Germline CDR1 ENHRY, CDR2 SYGVKD. This CDR3 contains 15 residues. Deletions cut 3 bases from V and 3 bases from J, with 14 bases between. DNA of the CDR3: TGTGCCATCAGTGAATCCCAGGGGTTGGACACTGAAGCTTTCTTT. This codes for CAISESQGLDTEAFF.

Concerning this clone: Within the sample, other DNA sequences also encode this same CDR3. The chain uses TRBV6-5 and TRBJ1-2; 7 bases match TRBD1. CDR3 length: 13 residues. With V trimmed by 7 bases and J by 2 bases, 4 bases remained unmatched. Germline lookup yields CDR1 MNHEY and CDR2 SVGAGI. The CDR3 sequence: CASTRDRNYGYTF. The CDR3 bases are TGTGCCAGCACCCGGGACAGAAACTATGGCTACACCTTC.

The rearrangement joins TRBV28 to TRBJ2-3, with TRBD2 as a possible D gene (6 bases). Per germline, CDR1 MDHEN and CDR2 SYDVKM. The CDR3 contains 14 residues. Trimming removed 7 bases from V and 1 base from J, with 12 bases in between. CDR3: CASTRDRGTDTQYF. CDR3 in DNA: TGTGCCAGCACGCGGGATAGAGGCACAGATACGCAGTATTTT. The full variable domain, its missing parts supplied by reference TRBV28 and TRBJ2-3, is DVKVTQSSRYLVKRTGEKVFLECVQDMDHENMFWYRQDPGLGLRLIYFSYDVKMKEKGDIPEGYSVSREKKERFSLILESASTNQTSMYLCASTRDRGTDTQYFGPGTRLTVL.

The V call is TRBV19, the J call TRBJ2-3; 7 bases map to TRBD2. Germline values: CDR1 LNHDA, CDR2 SQIVND (reference sequence). The junction had 2 bases not matched to a gene; V was cut back by 7 bases and J by 1 base. This CDR3 is built from 13 residues. In nucleotides, the CDR3 is TGTGCCAGTAAGAGCGGGGGCACAGATACGCAGTATTTT. Its translation is CASKSGGTDTQYF.

CDR3 sequence: CASSSSGTSGGSSGELFF. The CDR3 DNA sequence: TGTGCCAGCAGCTCCTCCGGGACTAGCGGGGGTAGCAGCGGGGAGCTGTTTTTT. The V gene is TRBV13, the J gene TRBJ2-2; 14 positions agree with TRBD2. Germline values: CDR1 PRHDT, CDR2 FYEKMQ (reference sequence). This CDR3 comprises 18 residues. Unmatched junction bases numbered 11, after V lost 4 bases and J lost 7 bases.